The 21 T cell receptor beta chains below come from one sample, sequenced in a study of blood T cell repertoires in COVID-19. The assay was immunoSEQ multiplex PCR, and TCRdb's table has in-frame clones only and misses some. The data contain about 230,000 clones, around 83% of them singletons. Sequencing input: peripheral blood. These receptors came from an elderly man with acute or convalescent COVID-19.

The V gene is TRBV6-6, the J gene TRBJ2-1; D not certain. Germline V gene sequence: CDR1 MNHNY, CDR2 SVGAGI (reference sequence). V gave up 2 bases and J gave up 4 bases, with 6 bases separating them. This CDR3 is 13 amino acids long. The CDR3 sequence: CASSYADYNEQFF. The CDR3, as DNA: TGTGCCAGCAGTTACGCAGATTACAATGAGCAGTTCTTC.

V gene TRBV18 combines with J gene TRBJ2-7; 7 bases are a match to TRBD1. Germline values: CDR1 KGHSH, CDR2 LQKENI. The V and J ends lost 4 bases and 3 bases, in that order; junction bases with no gene match: 9. The CDR3 sequence is 15 residues long. As DNA, the CDR3 is TGTGCCAGCTCACTGACGGGACAGACCATCTACGAGCAGTACTTC. The encoded protein is CASSLTGQTIYEQYF. The full variable domain, completed using reference TRBV18 and TRBJ2-7, is NAGVMQNPRHLVRRRGQEARLRCSPMKGHSHVYWYRQLPEEGLKFMVYLQKENIIDESGMPKERFSAEFPKEGPSILRIQQVVRGDSAAYFCASSLTGQTIYEQYFGPGTRLTVT.

This clone was observed once. This chain connects TRBV5-1 to TRBJ2-1, with 10 bases lining up with TRBD1. The CDR3 spans 14 residues. Trimming at V came to 5 bases and at J to 4 bases, leaving 3 bases not matched to a gene. Germline V gives CDR1 SGHRS, CDR2 YFSETQ. The CDR3 loop is CASSGTGAYNEQFF. The CDR3 DNA follows: TGCGCCAGCAGTGGGACAGGGGCATACAATGAGCAGTTCTTC.

The chain is built from TRBV6-1 and TRBJ1-1, with D possibly being TRBD1 (6 bases). CDR1 is MNHNS, CDR2 SASEGT, per germline. V lost 0 bases to trimming and J lost 4 bases, with 12 bases between them. The CDR3 covers 15 residues. This CDR3 reads CASSEAYRAPTEAFF. The CDR3, as DNA: TGTGCCAGCAGTGAAGCTTACAGGGCCCCCACTGAAGCTTTCTTT.

The rearrangement uses TRBV5-8 and TRBJ1-3; a possible D gene is TRBD1 (5 bases). The CDR3 totals 15 residues. Germline V gene lookup returns CDR1 SGHTS and CDR2 YDEGEE. Trimming left V 3 bases short and J 0 bases short, with 10 bases between. CDR3 amino acids: CASSSLTASGNTIYF. CDR3 DNA sequence: TGTGCCAGCAGCTCCCTGACAGCCTCTGGAAACACCATATATTTT.

The genes are TRBV10-3 and TRBJ1-4; D remains ambiguous. V lost 7 bases to trimming and J lost 4 bases, with 13 bases between them. CDR3 length: 14 residues. Germline V gene sequence: CDR1 ENHRY, CDR2 SYGVKD. Written as DNA, the CDR3 is TGTGCCATCAAGAACAGTCTGGGTAATGAAAAACTGTTTTTT. Amino acids: CAIKNSLGNEKLFF.

This sequence joins TRBV5-1 and TRBJ2-1; a weak D match, TRBD2 (5 bases). V was cut by 2 bases and J by 3 bases, with 12 bases left in between. This CDR3 comprises 15 residues. Germline loops: CDR1 SGHRS, CDR2 YFSETQ. The CDR3 loop reads CASSFEGNGYNEQFF. The CDR3 region has the DNA TGCGCCAGCAGCTTTGAGGGAAACGGCTACAATGAGCAGTTCTTC.

The chain combines TRBV7-2 with TRBJ2-2; 7 bases map to TRBD1. The germline V gene has CDR1 SGHTA and CDR2 FQGNSA. The CDR3 is 17 amino acids. The junction had 5 bases not matched to a gene; V was cut back by 0 bases and J by 1 base. Here the CDR3 DNA reads TGTGCCAGCAGCTTAGCGGGACAGTCCGTGAACACCGGGGAGCTGTTTTTT. This encodes CASSLAGQSVNTGELFF.

This sequence joins TRBV3-1 (or the pseudogene TRBV3-2) and TRBJ1-6, with 7 bases fitting TRBD1. The CDR3 runs to 14 residues. In germline, CDR1 is LGHDT, CDR2 YNNKEL (reference sequence). Trimming cost V 5 bases and J 7 bases; bases outside gene matches: 5. CDR3 loop: CASSYTGVNSPLHF. In nucleotides, the CDR3 is TGTGCCAGCAGCTATACAGGGGTGAATTCACCCCTCCACTTT.

DNA of the CDR3: TGTGCCACCAGAACCGGGACAGGGGGTTTCAATGAGCAGTTCTTC. This translates into CATRTGTGGFNEQFF. The V call is TRBV24-1, the J call TRBJ2-1; the match to TRBD1 covers 11 bases. Germline V lookup: CDR1 KGHDR, CDR2 SFDVKD. The CDR3 is made up of 15 amino acids. The ends lost 7 bases at V and 6 bases at J; junction bases unmatched: 7.

The V and J genes are TRBV6-5 and TRBJ2-2; 10 positions match TRBD1. V trimming: 2 bases; J trimming: 4 bases; junction bases outside the gene matches: 4. CDR1 and CDR2 from the germline V gene are MNHEY and SVGAGI. The CDR3 totals 16 residues. This chain's CDR3 is CASSYRGTGVTGELFF. CDR3 bases: TGTGCCAGCAGTTACCGTGGGACAGGGGTCACCGGGGAGCTGTTTTTT.

This clone was picked up one time. J is TRBJ2-1 and V is TRBV3-1 (or the pseudogene TRBV3-2); the match to TRBD2 covers 13 bases. CDR3 size: 18 residues. The germline V gene encodes CDR1 LGHDT and CDR2 YNNKEL (reference sequence). Losses at the gene ends were 0 bases for V and 6 bases for J; bases not matched to a gene: 8. CDR3 in amino acids: CASSQDHIGLAGVNEQFF. The CDR3 DNA sequence: TGTGCCAGCAGCCAAGATCATATTGGACTAGCGGGAGTCAATGAGCAGTTCTTC.

V usage is TRBV30 and J usage is TRBJ1-4, with TRBD1 matching over 8 bases. CDR1 is GTSNPN, CDR2 SVGIG, per germline (reference sequence). Trimming removed 5 bases from V and 0 bases from J; junction bases left unmatched: 5. CDR3 length: 15 residues. The CDR3 region has the DNA TGTGCCTGGGGGACAGGCGGTGCAACTAATGAAAAACTGTTTTTT. This translates into CAWGTGGATNEKLFF. Full variable domain (remainder filled in from reference TRBV30 and TRBJ1-4): SQTIHQWPATLVQPVGSPLSLECTVEGTSNPNLYWYRQAAGRGLQLLFYSVGIGQISSEVPQNLSASRPQDRQFILSSKKLLLSDSGFYLCAWGTGGATNEKLFFGSGTQLSVL.

The V and J genes are TRBV28 and TRBJ1-4; D not resolved. CDR3 size: 15 residues. Trimming stripped 7 bases from V and 5 bases from J, with 17 bases between. CDR1 is MDHEN, CDR2 SYDVKM, per germline. CDR3 DNA: TGTGCCAGCAACGATAATACCGGGAGCAATGAAAAACTGTTTTTT. Translating gives CASNDNTGSNEKLFF.

V is TRBV5-1 and J is TRBJ2-7; TRBD2 is a possible D gene (5 bases). CDR1 SGHRS and CDR2 YFSETQ come from the germline V gene. The CDR3 consists of 15 residues. V gave up 0 bases and J gave up 3 bases, with 13 bases separating them. The CDR3 coding sequence is TGCGCCAGCAGCTTGGCCGCGGGCAGCTACTACGAGCAGTACTTC. Encoded protein: CASSLAAGSYYEQYF.

The V and J genes are TRBV6-1 and TRBJ1-2; TRBD1 agrees at 7 bases. The CDR3 spans 13 residues. J gave up 8 bases and V 1 base, and 4 bases lay outside the gene matches. Germline values: CDR1 MNHNS, CDR2 SASEGT. CDR3 in DNA: TGTGCCAGCAGTGAAGGACAGGGTAACGGCTACACCTTC. It translates to CASSEGQGNGYTF.

The V and J genes are TRBV19 and TRBJ1-5; D not certain. This CDR3 spans 15 amino acids. The V and J ends lost 3 bases and 2 bases respectively, with 11 bases between them. CDR1 and CDR2 (germline): LNHDA, SQIVND (reference sequence). CDR3 bases: TGTGCCAGTAGTATCTTGTTGCAGGGCAATCAGCCCCAGCATTTT. Encoded protein: CASSILLQGNQPQHF. Looking up the rest from reference TRBV19 and TRBJ1-5 gives the full variable domain: DGGITQSPKYLFRKEGQNVTLSCEQNLNHDAMYWYRQDPGQGLRLIYYSQIVNDFQKGDIAEGYSVSREKKESFPLTVTSAQKNPTAFYLCASSILLQGNQPQHFGDGTRLSIL.

The V and J genes are TRBV18 and TRBJ1-1, with D maybe TRBD1 (5 bases). Trimming took 3 bases from V and 3 from J, leaving 14 bases between them. The length of the CDR3 is 15 residues. Germline V gene lookup returns CDR1 KGHSH and CDR2 LQKENI. CDR3 DNA sequence: TGTGCCAGCTCACCGCTCGGGGGTGCCTACACTGAAGCTTTCTTT. Its protein product is CASSPLGGAYTEAFF.

The chain combines TRBV18 with TRBJ1-1; 8 positions agree with TRBD1. J gave up 5 bases and V 1 base, and 6 bases lay outside the gene matches. This CDR3 region has 15 residues. Germline values: CDR1 KGHSH, CDR2 LQKENI. The DNA of the CDR3 is TGTGCCAGCTCACCACTTCAACAGGGGGTGACTGAAGCTTTCTTT. This codes for CASSPLQQGVTEAFF.

V gene TRBV11-2 combines with J gene TRBJ1-1, with no clear D. Germline V lookup: CDR1 SGHAT, CDR2 FQNNGV. This CDR3 comprises 15 residues. V gave up 0 bases and J gave up 0 bases, with 8 bases separating them. In nucleotides, the CDR3 is TGTGCCAGCAGCTTAGAAGGAGGCCTGAACACTGAAGCTTTCTTT. It translates to CASSLEGGLNTEAFF.

The rearrangement joins TRBV3-1 (or the pseudogene TRBV3-2) to TRBJ1-1, with D unclear. Germline V gives CDR1 LGHDT, CDR2 YNNKEL (reference sequence). V dropped 2 bases and J dropped 1 base, with 8 bases sitting between them. The CDR3 length is 14 residues. The CDR3, as DNA: TGTGCCAGCAGCCAACCGGGGTCGAACACTGAAGCTTTCTTT. Its translation: CASSQPGSNTEAFF.